The 10 T cell receptor beta chains in this list originate from one sample, sequenced in a study of T cells expressing NK-cell markers. TCRdb re-analyzed the 5' RACE reads; it lists each CDR3 protein once, without DNA. The clone table shows hundreds of thousands of distinct CDR3 sequences, with the ten largest holding 5.2%. Sequences were obtained from blood T cells: a sorted CD56 or NKG2C T cell subset, CD4+ or CD8+ T cells, or bulk PBMC T cells (not recorded which). The origin of the receptors is a man aged 18-70 years in good health.

The chain uses TRBV5-1 and TRBJ2-2; TCRdb's D call, TRBD2, is unchecked because there is no DNA. CDR3 length equals 16 residues. Looked up from germline, CDR1 is SGHRS and CDR2 is YFSETQ. CDR3: CASSHTSGRRTGELFF.

The rearrangement uses TRBV2 and TRBJ2-5; without DNA, the TCRdb call of TRBD2 cannot be checked. This CDR3 comprises 19 residues. In germline, CDR1 is SNHLY, CDR2 FYNNEI. CDR3 in amino acids: CASSARLAGGTDLQETQYF.

CDR3 sequence: CSARDPRELDQPQHF. The V gene is TRBV20-1, the J gene TRBJ1-5. This CDR3 contains 15 residues. Germline lookup yields CDR1 DFQATT and CDR2 SNEGSKA (reference sequence).

The CDR3 sequence is CSAHRDRPPYEQYF. The rearrangement links TRBV20-1 to TRBJ2-7; the TCRdb D gene call, TRBD1, has no DNA to confirm it. This CDR3 contains 14 residues. Germline CDR1 and CDR2: DFQATT and SNEGSKA (reference sequence).

V usage is TRBV20-1 and J usage is TRBJ2-2; TCRdb's D gene call, TRBD1, goes unchecked for lack of DNA. There are 14 residues in the CDR3. From germline, CDR1 is DFQATT and CDR2 SNEGSKA (reference sequence). CDR3 in amino acids: CSAPRGGNTGELFF.

The chain has TRBV6-1 and TRBJ1-4; the D call of TRBD1 rests on TCRdb alone, since no DNA is present to check it. This CDR3 contains 13 residues. Germline values: CDR1 MNHNS, CDR2 SASEGT. Here the CDR3 reads CAIRTSTNEKLFF.

J is TRBJ2-2 and V is TRBV12-3 or TRBV12-4; TCRdb's D gene call, TRBD1, goes unchecked for lack of DNA. The CDR3 consists of 15 residues. This CDR3 is CASSRPVRGTGELFF.

This chain joins TRBV20-1 and TRBJ2-3; the TCRdb D gene call, TRBD1, has no DNA to confirm it. CDR3 length equals 15 residues. Germline V gene sequence: CDR1 DFQATT, CDR2 SNEGSKA (reference sequence). The CDR3 protein is CSAEPGQGITDTQYF.

This chain uses TRBV7-8 with TRBJ2-3; the TCRdb call, TRBD1, lacks DNA for checking. Germline V gene sequence: CDR1 SGHVS, CDR2 FQNEAQ. The CDR3 extends over 13 amino acids. This CDR3 is CASTPLEADTQYF.

The V call is TRBV27, the J call TRBJ2-7. This CDR3 is 15 amino acids long. Germline assignment: CDR1 MNHEY and CDR2 SMNVEV (reference sequence). CDR3 loop: CASSLVQGGAYEQYF.